This note documents a single T cell receptor beta chain sequence. The entry originates in a study of cytomegalovirus exposure and HLA in healthy donors. The germline gives CDR1 SEHNR, CDR2 FQNEAQ (reference sequence). The CDR3 has 15 amino acids. J gave up 7 bases and V 7 bases, and 13 bases lay outside the gene matches. The method was immunoSEQ multiplex PCR; TCRdb's version includes in-frame clones alone and lacks a portion of them. This sample carries over 150,000 clones, 86% of them seen once, and the ten largest clones take roughly 5.8%. The V and J genes are TRBV7-9 and TRBJ2-7; 10 positions agree with TRBD1. The sample taken for sequencing was PBMCs. The receptor was derived from a woman aged 25 to 39 in good health and CMV-seronegative. The CDR3 sequence is CASTDTDRGASEQYF. CDR3 in DNA: TGTGCCAGCACCGACACGGACAGGGGGGCGTCAGAGCAGTACTTC. Variable domain in full (rest from reference TRBV7-9 and TRBJ2-7): DTGVSQNPRHKITKRGQNVTFRCDPISEHNRLYWYRQTLGQGPEFLTYFQNEAQLEKSRLLSDRFSAERPKGSFSTLEIQRTEQGDSAMYLCASTDTDRGASEQYFGPGTRLTVT.